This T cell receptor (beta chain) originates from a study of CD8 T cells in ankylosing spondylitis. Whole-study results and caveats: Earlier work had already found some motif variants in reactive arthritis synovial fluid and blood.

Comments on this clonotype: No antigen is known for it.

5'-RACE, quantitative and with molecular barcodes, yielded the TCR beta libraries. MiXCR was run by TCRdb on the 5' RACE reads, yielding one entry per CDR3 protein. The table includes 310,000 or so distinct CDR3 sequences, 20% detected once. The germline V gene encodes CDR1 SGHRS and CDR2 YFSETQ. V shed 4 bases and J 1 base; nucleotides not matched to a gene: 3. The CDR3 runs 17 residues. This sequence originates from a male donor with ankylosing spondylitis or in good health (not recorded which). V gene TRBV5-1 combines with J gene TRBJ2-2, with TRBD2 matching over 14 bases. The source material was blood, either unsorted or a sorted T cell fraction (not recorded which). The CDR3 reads CASSKGLAGENTGELFF. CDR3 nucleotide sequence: TGCGCCAGCAGCAAGGGACTAGCGGGGGAGAACACCGGGGAGCTGTTTTTT.